This T cell receptor beta chain stems from a study of cytomegalovirus exposure and HLA in healthy donors. Produced via immunoSEQ multiplex PCR; TCRdb's table is partial and in-frame only. The sample yields about 110,000 clones, almost 96% seen once. Study-wide points: Later, an analysis found that TCR clusters from the first cohort tended to co-occur in the 90 to 150 validation repertoires. The study flagged about 160 TCR beta chains as cytomegalovirus-associated.

On this clone: The antigen remains undetermined.

V was cut by 4 bases and J by 0 bases, with 11 bases left in between. In germline, CDR1 is SGHRS, CDR2 YFSETQ. The CDR3 covers 16 residues. The donors were members of the validation cohort comprising 100 to 150 subjects, separate from the roughly 650-subject first cohort. This rearrangement joins TRBV5-1 to TRBJ2-6; D may be TRBD1 (6 bases). The sequenced material came from PBMCs. The origin of this receptor is a woman aged 18-29 years in good health and CMV-seronegative. CDR3 in DNA: TGCGCCAGCAGCCTGACAGGTAGCTCTGGGGCCAACGTCCTGACTTTC. Translating it yields CASSLTGSSGANVLTF.